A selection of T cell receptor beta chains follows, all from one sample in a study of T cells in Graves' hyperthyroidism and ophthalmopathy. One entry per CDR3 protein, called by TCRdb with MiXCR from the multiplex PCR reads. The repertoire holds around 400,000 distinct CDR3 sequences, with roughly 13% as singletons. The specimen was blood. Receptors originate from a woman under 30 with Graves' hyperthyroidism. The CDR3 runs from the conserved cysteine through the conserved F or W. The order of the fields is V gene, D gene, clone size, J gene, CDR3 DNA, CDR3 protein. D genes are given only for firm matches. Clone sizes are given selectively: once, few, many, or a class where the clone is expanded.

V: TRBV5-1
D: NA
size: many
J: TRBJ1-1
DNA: TGCGCCAGCAGCTTGGAGGGGACTCTGAACACTGAAGCTTTCTTT
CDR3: CASSLEGTLNTEAFF

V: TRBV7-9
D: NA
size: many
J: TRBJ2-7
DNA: TGTGCCAGCAGCCGAGGGGTCCAGGGGGAGCAGTACTTC
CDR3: CASSRGVQGEQYF

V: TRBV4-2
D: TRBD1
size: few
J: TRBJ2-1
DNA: TGTGCCAGCAGCCAAGATCCTAGGGGACAGGGGTTGGTTATCTATGGGGAGCAGTTCTTC
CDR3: CASSQDPRGQGLVIYGEQFF

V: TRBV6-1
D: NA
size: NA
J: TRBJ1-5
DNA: TGTGCCAGCACAGTAGGCGGGGTGGGACAGCCCCAGCATTTT
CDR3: CASTVGGVGQPQHF

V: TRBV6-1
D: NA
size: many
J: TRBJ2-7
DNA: TGTGCCAGCAGTGGGACAGTCTTGTACGAGCAGTACTTC
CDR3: CASSGTVLYEQYF

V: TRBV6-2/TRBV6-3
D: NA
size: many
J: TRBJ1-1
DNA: TGTGCCAGCAGTTACACCGGAAGGAACACTGAAGCTTTCTTT
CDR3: CASSYTGRNTEAFF

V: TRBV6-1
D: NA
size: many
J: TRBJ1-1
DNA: TGTGCCAGCACCACCCTTACTTTCCGGGGTGAGGCTTTCTTT
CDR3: CASTTLTFRGEAFF

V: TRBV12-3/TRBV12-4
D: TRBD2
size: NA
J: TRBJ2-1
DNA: TGTGCCAGCAGTCCGCAGAGACTAGCGGGGGGGCAGAATGAGCAGTTCTTC
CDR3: CASSPQRLAGGQNEQFF

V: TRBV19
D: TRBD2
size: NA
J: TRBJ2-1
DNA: TGTGCCAGTAGTATAGGACGGGAGGGGGTCGCCTACAATGAGCAGTTCTTC
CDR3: CASSIGREGVAYNEQFF

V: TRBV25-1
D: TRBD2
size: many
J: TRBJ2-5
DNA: TGTGCCAGCAGTGATAGTCTTAGCGGGAGGGCCTTCGAGACCCAGTACTTC
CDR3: CASSDSLSGRAFETQYF

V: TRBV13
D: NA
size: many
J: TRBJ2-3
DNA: TGTGCCAGCAGCACTGGCACAGATACGCAGTATTTT
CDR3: CASSTGTDTQYF

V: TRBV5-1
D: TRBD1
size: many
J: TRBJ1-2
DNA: TGCGCCAGCAGCTCAACCGGACAGGGGGCAGGTGGCTACACCTTC
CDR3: CASSSTGQGAGGYTF

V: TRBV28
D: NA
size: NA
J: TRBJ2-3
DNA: TGTGCCAGCAGTTTGAACCGCCTTAGACCAGATACGCAGTATTTT
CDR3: CASSLNRLRPDTQYF

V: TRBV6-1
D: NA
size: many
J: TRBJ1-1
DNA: TGTGCCAGCAGTTCGGGGATGCGCATACGCGCCACTGAAGCTTTCTTT
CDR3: CASSSGMRIRATEAFF

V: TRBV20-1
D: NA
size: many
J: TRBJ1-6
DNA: TGCAGTGGTCAGGAGACCTCCTATAATTCACCCCTCCACTTT
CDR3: CSGQETSYNSPLHF

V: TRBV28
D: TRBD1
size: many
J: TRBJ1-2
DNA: TGTGCCAGCAGTTCCACAGGGGCTGGCTACACCTTC
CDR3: CASSSTGAGYTF

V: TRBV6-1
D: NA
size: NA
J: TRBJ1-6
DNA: TGTGCCAGCACCCTTGGGACCTATAATTCACCCCTCCACTTT
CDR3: CASTLGTYNSPLHF

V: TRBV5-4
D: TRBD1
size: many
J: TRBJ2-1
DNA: TGTGCCAGCAGCCCCGGGACAGGGGAGAATGAGCAGTTCTTC
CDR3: CASSPGTGENEQFF

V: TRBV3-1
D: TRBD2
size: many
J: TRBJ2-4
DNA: TGTGCCAGCAGCCAGCGGGGGGGCCTTTCCAAAAACATTCAGTACTTC
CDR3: CASSQRGGLSKNIQYF

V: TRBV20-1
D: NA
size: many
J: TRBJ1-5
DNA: TGCAGTGCGGTGGGGGGGCGATGGAATCAGCCCCAGCATTTT
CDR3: CSAVGGRWNQPQHF

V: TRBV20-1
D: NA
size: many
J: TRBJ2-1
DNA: TGCAGTGCTAGAGATCCGGAGGGAGCCCTTAATGAGCAGTTCTTC
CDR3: CSARDPEGALNEQFF

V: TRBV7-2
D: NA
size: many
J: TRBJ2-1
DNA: TGTGCCAGCAGCCCTGTCAAGAGGCGGAACCTGCTCTATTACAATGAGCAGTTCTTC
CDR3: CASSPVKRRNLLYYNEQFF

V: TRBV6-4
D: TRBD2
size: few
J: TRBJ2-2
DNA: TGTGCCAGCAGTGCGAGGCTAGCGGATAGCACCGGGGAGCTGTTTTTT
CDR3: CASSARLADSTGELFF

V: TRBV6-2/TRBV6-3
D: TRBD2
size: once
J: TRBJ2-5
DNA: TGTGCCAGCACAAAACTAGCGGGGGGGCAAAAGACCCAGTACTTC
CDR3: CASTKLAGGQKTQYF

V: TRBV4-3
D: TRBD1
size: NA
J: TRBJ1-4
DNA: TGCGCCAGCAGCCAACAGGGGGTGGGCGAAAAACTGCTTTTT
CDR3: CASSQQGVGEKLLF

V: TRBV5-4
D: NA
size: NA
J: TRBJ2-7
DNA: TGTGCCAGCAGCTTCCGGGGCTCCTCCTTCTACGAGCAGTACTTC
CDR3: CASSFRGSSFYEQYF

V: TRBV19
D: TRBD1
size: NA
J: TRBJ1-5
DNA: TGTGCCAGTAGGGCTCGGACAGGGGTGGGCAATCAGCCCCAGCATTTT
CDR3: CASRARTGVGNQPQHF